Listed below are T cell receptor beta chains from one sample, sequenced in a study of blood T cell repertoires in COVID-19. Clones were read by immunoSEQ multiplex PCR, and TCRdb kept only the in-frame ones, dropping some. The sample lists around 280,000 clones, over 85% seen once, with roughly 11% in the top ten. The sample taken for sequencing was peripheral blood. All receptors come from a woman in her thirties with COVID-19, enrolled during active disease. Each CDR3 is given with its conserved first and last residue. D genes are given only for firm matches. Expanded clones are given a class, and other clones once, few, many or no size at all.

j_gene | v_gene | d_gene | abundance | CDR3aa | CDR3nt
TRBJ2-1 | TRBV5-1 | TRBD2 | . | CASSEGTRHNEQFF | TGCGCCAGCAGCGAAGGGACTAGACACAATGAGCAGTTCTTC
TRBJ1-6 | TRBV11-2 | . | . | CASSLDEGGRSPLHF | TGTGCCAGCAGCTTAGATGAAGGGGGACGGTCACCCCTCCACTTT
TRBJ2-5 | TRBV28 | TRBD2 | . | CASSPTDIAGQETQYF | TGTGCCAGCAGCCCAACGGATATAGCGGGTCAAGAGACCCAGTACTTC
TRBJ1-5 | TRBV18 | TRBD1 | once | CASSRTNDRANQPQHF | TGTGCCAGCTCCCGAACAAACGACAGGGCAAATCAGCCCCAGCATTTT
TRBJ1-2 | TRBV5-4 | . | . | CASSLIQGSYGYTF | TGTGCCAGCAGCTTAATACAGGGTTCTTATGGCTACACCTTC
TRBJ1-5 | TRBV6-5 | . | . | CASRPGDNQPQHF | TGTGCCAGCAGGCCAGGGGACAATCAGCCCCAGCATTTT
TRBJ1-2 | TRBV10-3 | . | . | CAIRIQGIDGYTF | TGTGCCATCAGAATACAGGGAATCGATGGCTACACCTTC
TRBJ2-7 | TRBV5-1 | TRBD2 | . | CASSGTSGVYEQYF | TGCGCCAGCAGCGGGACTAGCGGGGTCTACGAGCAGTACTTC
TRBJ2-2 | TRBV7-8 | . | once | CASSEGVGGTGELFF | TGTGCCAGCAGCGAAGGAGTCGGGGGCACCGGGGAGCTGTTTTTT
TRBJ2-7 | TRBV3-1/TRBV3-2 | . | . | CASSQDTEGHEQYF | TGTGCCAGCAGCCAAGATACGGAGGGCCACGAGCAGTACTTC
TRBJ1-1 | TRBV4-1 | . | . | CASSQGLTEAFF | TGCGCCAGCAGCCAAGGGCTCACTGAAGCTTTCTTT
TRBJ2-5 | TRBV12-3/TRBV12-4 | . | . | CASRAGVQETQYF | TGTGCCAGCAGGGCAGGGGTCCAAGAGACCCAGTACTTC
TRBJ1-1 | TRBV20-1 | . | . | CRVDRVGAFF | TGCAGAGTGGATCGGGTGGGAGCTTTCTTT
TRBJ1-4 | TRBV5-5 | . | . | CASSFHNEKLFF | TGTGCCAGCAGCTTCCATAATGAAAAACTGTTTTTT
TRBJ1-2 | TRBV5-6 | TRBD1 | . | CASSSGSDRGSYTF | TGTGCCAGCAGCTCGGGATCCGACAGGGGTAGCTACACCTTC
TRBJ1-2 | TRBV30 | . | . | CAWKYRMGVGYTF | TGTGCCTGGAAATACCGGATGGGCGTGGGCTACACCTTC
TRBJ2-7 | TRBV19 | TRBD2 | . | CASSTYLAGGAYEQYF | TGTGCCAGTAGTACCTATCTAGCGGGGGGTGCCTACGAGCAGTACTTC
TRBJ1-1 | TRBV28 | . | . | CASSFLRGWGTEAFF | TGTGCCAGCAGTTTTCTCAGGGGCTGGGGCACTGAAGCTTTCTTT
TRBJ2-7 | TRBV20-1 | . | . | CSASPGKSSYEQYF | TGCAGTGCTAGTCCAGGGAAATCTTCCTACGAGCAGTACTTC
TRBJ1-5 | TRBV4-1 | . | . | CASSQEGRAPEPQHF | TGCGCCAGCAGCCAAGAGGGCAGGGCACCAGAGCCCCAGCATTTT
TRBJ1-5 | TRBV11-2 | . | few | CASSLSGNQPQHF | TGTGCCAGCAGCCTGTCGGGAAACCAGCCCCAGCATTTT
TRBJ2-7 | TRBV5-1 | TRBD1 | . | CASSLGPGTGSYEQYF | TGCGCCAGCAGCTTGGGACCCGGGACAGGGTCCTACGAGCAGTACTTC